The 31 T cell receptor beta chains given below trace back to one sample, sequenced in a study of control samples from healthy donors and cancer patients. The data were produced by immunoSEQ multiplex PCR, yet TCRdb's version contains in-frame clones alone and is incomplete. The sample lists 200,000 or so clones; around 93% were seen once. The sequenced sample consisted of blood. The source is a young man in good health.

The chain recombines TRBV4-1 with TRBJ1-2; D is uncertain. CDR3 length equals 17 residues. Trimming took off 0 bases at V and 0 bases at J, with 14 bases between the two ends. CDR1 and CDR2 from the germline V gene are MGHRA and YSYEKL. The CDR3 reads CASSQDSAPRTNYGYTF. The CDR3 DNA reads TGCGCCAGCAGCCAAGATTCGGCACCCAGGACTAACTATGGCTACACCTTC.

The rearrangement links TRBV9 to TRBJ1-6; possible D gene TRBD1, 6 bases. The length of the CDR3 is 17 residues. The V gene lost 0 bases and the J gene lost 2 bases, with 12 bases spanning the gap. Germline values: CDR1 SGDLS, CDR2 YYNGEE. The chain's CDR3 is CASSVARGGAYNSPLHF. The CDR3 DNA reads TGTGCCAGCAGCGTAGCCCGGGGGGGCGCCTATAATTCACCCCTCCACTTT.

The chain employs TRBV13 and TRBJ1-5; no definite D call. The ends were cut back, 4 bases at V and 3 bases at J, with 7 bases in the middle. This CDR3 is built from 13 residues. Germline CDR1 and CDR2: PRHDT and FYEKMQ (reference sequence). Here the CDR3 reads CASSSGYNQPQHF. CDR3 bases: TGTGCCAGCAGCTCGGGGTACAATCAGCCCCAGCATTTT. Full variable domain (rest looked up from reference TRBV13 and TRBJ1-5): AAGVIQSPRHLIKEKRETATLKCYPIPRHDTVYWYQQGPGQDPQFLISFYEKMQSDKGSIPDRFSAQQFSDYHSELNMSSLELGDSALYFCASSSGYNQPQHFGDGTRLSIL.

The gene calls are TRBV5-1 and TRBJ2-7; 7 nucleotides match TRBD1. With V trimmed by 0 bases and J by 0 bases, 3 bases remained unmatched. The germline V gene encodes CDR1 SGHRS and CDR2 YFSETQ. The CDR3 spans 15 residues. The CDR3 bases are TGCGCCAGCAGCTTGGGGACAGGACGCTCCTACGAGCAGTACTTC. It encodes CASSLGTGRSYEQYF.

This rearrangement joins TRBV10-1 to TRBJ2-3; perhaps D is TRBD1 or TRBD2 (6 bases each). Looked up from germline, CDR1 is WNHNN and CDR2 is SYGVQD (reference sequence). The CDR3 runs to 15 residues. With 4 bases removed from V and 0 bases from J, the gap between germline ends came to 11 bases. The CDR3 region is CASSGGAGSTDTQYF. In nucleotides, the CDR3 is TGCGCCAGCAGTGGGGGGGCAGGCAGCACAGATACGCAGTATTTT.

The CDR3 DNA follows: TGCGCCAGCAGCTTGGGGCAGCTCATCACAGATACGCAGTATTTT. It is translated as CASSLGQLITDTQYF. The chain recombines TRBV5-1 with TRBJ2-3; no clear D. The CDR3 has 15 amino acids. Germline values: CDR1 SGHRS, CDR2 YFSETQ. The V gene lost 0 bases and the J gene lost 2 bases, with 10 bases spanning the gap. Full variable domain (rest looked up from reference TRBV5-1 and TRBJ2-3): KAGVTQTPRYLIKTRGQQVTLSCSPISGHRSVSWYQQTPGQGLQFLFEYFSETQRNKGNFPGRFSGRQFSNSRSEMNVSTLELGDSALYLCASSLGQLITDTQYFGPGTRLTVL.

About this clone: This sample includes further DNA sequences coding for the same CDR3. The V and J genes are TRBV14 and TRBJ1-2; D is undetermined. Germline V gives CDR1 SGHDN, CDR2 FVKESK. V was shortened by 1 base and J by 1 base, with 13 bases between the two germline ends. The CDR3 is 16 amino acids. The CDR3 is CASSQGTAYNNYGYTF. The CDR3 DNA sequence: TGTGCCAGCAGCCAAGGAACGGCCTACAATAACTATGGCTACACCTTC.

The CDR3 sequence is CASSLTTTGGRETQYF. Here the CDR3 DNA reads TGTGCCAGCAGCCTCACCACGACAGGGGGAAGGGAGACCCAGTACTTC. The chain joins TRBV7-9 to TRBJ2-5, with TRBD1 matching over 9 bases. V shed 5 bases and J 5 bases; nucleotides not matched to a gene: 12. The CDR3 loop spans 16 amino acids. Germline V gene lookup returns CDR1 SEHNR and CDR2 FQNEAQ (reference sequence).

The V and J genes are TRBV4-2 and TRBJ2-7; D is unresolved. Trimming cost V 1 base and J 5 bases, with 6 bases left between them. Germline assignment: CDR1 LGHNA and CDR2 YNFKEQ. CDR3 length: 12 amino acids. The CDR3 coding sequence is TGTGCCAGCAGCCAAGCACTTAACGAGCAGTACTTC. It specifies CASSQALNEQYF.

This chain links TRBV6-2 or TRBV6-3 with TRBJ1-1; D unclear. Germline loops: CDR1 MNHEY, CDR2 SVGEGT. V lost 2 bases to trimming and J lost 0 bases, with 7 bases between them. The CDR3 runs to 14 residues. The CDR3 DNA sequence: TGTGCCAGCAGTTACAAGGCCGTGAACACTGAAGCTTTCTTT. Translation gives CASSYKAVNTEAFF.

CDR3: CASSGPGNNEQFF. CDR3 nucleotide sequence: TGTGCCAGCAGTGGTCCGGGGAACAATGAGCAGTTCTTC. The gene calls are TRBV2 and TRBJ2-1, with D perhaps matching TRBD2 (5 bases). Trimming took off 4 bases at V and 5 bases at J, with 9 bases between the two ends. Germline CDR1 SNHLY, CDR2 FYNNEI. The CDR3 totals 13 residues.

This chain joins TRBV4-1 and TRBJ2-3; 15 bases match TRBD2. Germline CDR1 MGHRA, CDR2 YSYEKL. CDR3 length: 19 amino acids. Trimming cost V 1 base and J 2 bases; bases outside gene matches: 7. The CDR3 DNA reads TGCGCCAGCAGCCAAGTCGGACTAGCGGGGGGGGGATTCACAGATACGCAGTATTTT. Translated: CASSQVGLAGGGFTDTQYF.

This rearrangement joins TRBV13 to TRBJ1-5; D gene ambiguous. Germline CDR1 reads PRHDT; CDR2 reads FYEKMQ (reference sequence). Trimming stripped 4 bases from V and 3 bases from J, with 19 bases between. The CDR3 consists of 17 residues. The CDR3, as DNA: TGTGCCAGCAGCTCAACTGGGTTGCGCCAGGACAATCAGCCCCAGCATTTT. Its translation is CASSSTGLRQDNQPQHF.

This clone has only one observation. The V gene is TRBV7-2, the J gene TRBJ2-3; D not resolved. The CDR3 is 14 residues long. V lost 1 base and J 2 bases, leaving 7 bases between the germline ends. Germline CDR1 is SGHTA and CDR2 is FQGNSA. CDR3 sequence (DNA): TGTGCCAGCAGCTTAGTTGGGTACACAGATACGCAGTATTTT. Translating gives CASSLVGYTDTQYF.

This clone has only one observation. This chain connects TRBV12-3 or TRBV12-4 to TRBJ1-5, with D unclear. The CDR3 runs to 13 residues. The germline V and J ends were trimmed by 5 bases and 3 bases, with 8 bases remaining between them. CDR3 loop: CASSRTNNQPQHF. The CDR3 region has the DNA TGTGCCAGCAGTAGGACCAACAATCAGCCCCAGCATTTT.

The rearrangement joins TRBV25-1 to TRBJ1-1; D is possibly TRBD1 (5 bases). The germline V gene has CDR1 MGHDK and CDR2 SYGVNS. V dropped 2 bases and J dropped 0 bases, with 13 bases sitting between them. The CDR3 contains 16 residues. CDR3 nucleotide sequence: TGTGCCAGCAGTGAAGGGTGGGGGGGAATGAACACTGAAGCTTTCTTT. It specifies CASSEGWGGMNTEAFF. Full variable domain (missing parts from reference TRBV25-1 and TRBJ1-1): EADIYQTPRYLVIGTGKKITLECSQTMGHDKMYWYQQDPGMELHLIHYSYGVNSTEKGDLSSESTVSRIRTEHFPLTLESARPSHTSQYLCASSEGWGGMNTEAFFGQGTRLTVV.

The V gene is TRBV7-9, the J gene TRBJ2-3, with 12 nucleotides matching TRBD2. This CDR3 has 17 residues. CDR1 is SEHNR, CDR2 FQNEAQ, per germline (reference sequence). V trimming: 3 bases; J trimming: 0 bases; junction bases outside the gene matches: 4. In DNA form, the CDR3 reads TGTGCCAGCAGCTTTGGACTAGCGGGGTTGAGCACAGATACGCAGTATTTT. Its protein is CASSFGLAGLSTDTQYF.

The chain links TRBV24-1 to TRBJ1-5; unclear D gene. CDR1 and CDR2 (germline): KGHDR, SFDVKD. This CDR3 comprises 13 residues. V lost 2 bases, J lost 7 bases, and 8 bases lay in between. As DNA, the CDR3 is TGTGCCACCAGTGATTCATACGACCAGCCCCAGCATTTT. It translates to CATSDSYDQPQHF.

CDR3 coding DNA: TGTGCCAGCACTTACCAGGAGACGAACACTGAAGCTTTCTTT. It yields the protein CASTYQETNTEAFF. J is TRBJ1-1 and V is TRBV2; D not certain. The CDR3 totals 14 residues. The V gene's germline CDR1 is SNHLY and CDR2 FYNNEI. Trimming pared 7 bases from V and 1 base from J, leaving 13 bases between.

The rearrangement uses TRBV9 and TRBJ2-1, with 11 bases lining up with TRBD1. V shed 3 bases, J shed 6 bases, and the junction held 5 bases outside the gene matches. CDR1 and CDR2 (germline): SGDLS, YYNGEE. The CDR3 has 15 residues. The CDR3 spells CASSAGQGALNEQFF. CDR3 DNA sequence: TGTGCCAGCAGCGCTGGACAGGGGGCCCTCAATGAGCAGTTCTTC.

J is TRBJ2-3 and V is TRBV12-3 or TRBV12-4; tentatively, D is TRBD2 (5 bases). V shed 6 bases and J shed 1 base, with 8 bases lying between them. The CDR3 loop spans 13 amino acids. Written as DNA, the CDR3 is TGTGCCAGCAGGGGAGCGGGCACAGATACGCAGTATTTT. Translated, it gives CASRGAGTDTQYF.

J is TRBJ1-1 and V is TRBV11-2; D gene uncertain. This CDR3 has 16 amino acids. Germline V lookup: CDR1 SGHAT, CDR2 FQNNGV. The ends were cut back, 5 bases at V and 1 base at J, with 17 bases in the middle. CDR3 DNA: TGTGCCAGCAGCCCGCGCCGGACTCGCCAGAACACTGAAGCTTTCTTT. Translating gives CASSPRRTRQNTEAFF.

The gene calls are TRBV5-1 and TRBJ2-3; 14 bases are shared with TRBD2. The CDR3 loop spans 19 amino acids. Germline V CDR1 and CDR2: SGHRS, YFSETQ. J lost 0 bases, V lost 4 bases, and 10 bases had no gene match. The CDR3 DNA reads TGCGCCAGCAGCAGACAGACTAGCGGGGGGGTTTCTAGCACAGATACGCAGTATTTT. It codes for CASSRQTSGGVSSTDTQYF.

This rearrangement joins TRBV6-5 to TRBJ1-1; tentatively, D is TRBD1 (6 bases). CDR1 and CDR2 from the germline V gene are MNHEY and SVGAGI. CDR3 length equals 13 residues. The ends were cut back, 2 bases at V and 4 bases at J, with 8 bases in the middle. CDR3 DNA sequence: TGTGCCAGCAGTTACATAGGGGGCACTGAAGCTTTCTTT. Protein product: CASSYIGGTEAFF.

This rearrangement joins TRBV7-9 to TRBJ1-1; no clear D. The CDR3 has 12 amino acids. CDR1 is SEHNR and CDR2 is FQNEAQ in the germline V gene (reference sequence). The germline V and J ends were trimmed by 1 base and 8 bases, with 8 bases remaining between them. In DNA, the CDR3 is TGTGCCAGCAGCTTAGGAGGGAAAGAAGCTTTCTTT. It specifies CASSLGGKEAFF.

This chain connects TRBV5-1 to TRBJ2-2; the match to TRBD2 covers 10 bases. The CDR3 loop spans 16 amino acids. V was clipped by 4 bases and J by 7 bases; unmatched bases: 10. CDR1 is SGHRS and CDR2 is YFSETQ in the germline V gene. CDR3 in amino acids: CASSLTGTSAGGELFF. CDR3 in DNA: TGCGCCAGCAGCCTGACCGGGACTAGCGCTGGCGGGGAGCTGTTTTTT.

This chain links TRBV6-1 with TRBJ1-6; D possibly corresponds to TRBD1 (5 bases). The ends were cut back, 1 base at V and 9 bases at J, with 13 bases in the middle. Germline CDR1 reads MNHNS; CDR2 reads SASEGT. The CDR3 spans 15 residues. Here the CDR3 DNA reads TGTGCCAGCAGTGAAGTGGGGGTCGGACGTTCACCCCTCCACTTT. Translation gives CASSEVGVGRSPLHF.

V usage is TRBV5-1 and J usage is TRBJ1-3; D uncertain. Between the trimmed V and J ends, which lost 3 bases and 8 bases, there was a span of 18 bases. The CDR3 is made up of 15 amino acids. Germline V gene lookup returns CDR1 SGHRS and CDR2 YFSETQ. CDR3 amino acids: CASSSGLPTMDTIYF. CDR3 sequence (DNA): TGCGCCAGCAGCTCCGGACTGCCGACTATGGACACCATATATTTT.

The chain has TRBV21-1 and TRBJ1-5. TRBV21-1 is shown as a pseudogene. The CDR3 runs 15 residues. As DNA, the CDR3 is TGTGCCAGCAAAGCAAGGTTTTGGAGCAATCAGCCCCAGCATTTT. Amino acid sequence: CASKARFWSNQPQHF.

This chain connects TRBV11-2 to TRBJ1-1, with no clear D. The V gene's germline CDR1 is SGHAT and CDR2 FQNNGV. V was clipped by 5 bases and J by 0 bases, with 10 bases between them. The CDR3 is 14 residues long. In nucleotides, the CDR3 is TGTGCCAGCAGCCCTTCGGTGTTGAACACTGAAGCTTTCTTT. This codes for CASSPSVLNTEAFF.

This chain connects TRBV20-1 to TRBJ2-7; D remains ambiguous. Trimming removed 3 bases from V and 2 bases from J, with 8 bases in between. The CDR3 totals 12 residues. Germline V gene lookup returns CDR1 DFQATT and CDR2 SNEGSKA (reference sequence). The CDR3 spells CSASGDPYEQYF. CDR3 sequence (DNA): TGCAGTGCTAGTGGTGATCCCTACGAGCAGTACTTC.